This T cell receptor beta chain was documented in a study of T cells in Graves' hyperthyroidism and ophthalmopathy. Researchers amplified the TCR beta CDR3 regions from RNA transcripts. First-round RT-PCR targeting the TCR CDR3 was performed with the HTBI primer set. From the multiplex PCR reads, TCRdb called clonotypes with MiXCR, one entry per CDR3 protein. The sample shows about 600,000 distinct CDR3 sequences, roughly 16% of them seen only once. This clonotype was detected many times. The antigen remains unidentified. This CDR3 spans 15 amino acids. The germline V and J ends were trimmed by 3 bases and 2 bases, with 11 bases remaining between them. Findings and limits, study-wide: Blood also showed most of the thyroid clonotypes that were expanded above 0.001.

This chain joins TRBV12-3 or TRBV12-4 and TRBJ2-4, with a possible D match to TRBD2 (6 bases). The receptor was derived from a woman in her thirties or forties with Graves' ophthalmopathy. The specimen sequenced was blood. The CDR3 sequence is CASSFAGTTKNIQYF. The CDR3 DNA sequence: TGTGCCAGCAGTTTCGCGGGAACAACCAAAAACATTCAGTACTTC.